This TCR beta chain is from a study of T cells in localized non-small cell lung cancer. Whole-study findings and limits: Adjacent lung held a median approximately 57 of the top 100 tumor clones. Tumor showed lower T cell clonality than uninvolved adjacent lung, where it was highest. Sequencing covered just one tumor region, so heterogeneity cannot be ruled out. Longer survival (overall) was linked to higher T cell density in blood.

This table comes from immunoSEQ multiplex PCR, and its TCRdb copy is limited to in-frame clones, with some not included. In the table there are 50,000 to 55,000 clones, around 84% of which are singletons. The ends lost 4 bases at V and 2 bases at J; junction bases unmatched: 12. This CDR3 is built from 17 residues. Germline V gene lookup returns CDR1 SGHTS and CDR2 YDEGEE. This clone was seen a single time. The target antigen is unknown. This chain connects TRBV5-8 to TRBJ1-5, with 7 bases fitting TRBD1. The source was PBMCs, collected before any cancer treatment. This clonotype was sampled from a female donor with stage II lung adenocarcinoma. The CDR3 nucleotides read TGTGCCAGCAGCGCCGGGACAGACTTTTGGGGCAATCAGCCCCAGCATTTT. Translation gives CASSAGTDFWGNQPQHF. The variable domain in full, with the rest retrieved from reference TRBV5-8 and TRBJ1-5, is EAGVTQSPTHLIKTRGQQATLRCSPISGHTSVYWYQQALGLGLQFLLWYDEGEERNRGNFPPRFSGRQFPNYSSELNVNALELEDSALYLCASSAGTDFWGNQPQHFGDGTRLSIL.